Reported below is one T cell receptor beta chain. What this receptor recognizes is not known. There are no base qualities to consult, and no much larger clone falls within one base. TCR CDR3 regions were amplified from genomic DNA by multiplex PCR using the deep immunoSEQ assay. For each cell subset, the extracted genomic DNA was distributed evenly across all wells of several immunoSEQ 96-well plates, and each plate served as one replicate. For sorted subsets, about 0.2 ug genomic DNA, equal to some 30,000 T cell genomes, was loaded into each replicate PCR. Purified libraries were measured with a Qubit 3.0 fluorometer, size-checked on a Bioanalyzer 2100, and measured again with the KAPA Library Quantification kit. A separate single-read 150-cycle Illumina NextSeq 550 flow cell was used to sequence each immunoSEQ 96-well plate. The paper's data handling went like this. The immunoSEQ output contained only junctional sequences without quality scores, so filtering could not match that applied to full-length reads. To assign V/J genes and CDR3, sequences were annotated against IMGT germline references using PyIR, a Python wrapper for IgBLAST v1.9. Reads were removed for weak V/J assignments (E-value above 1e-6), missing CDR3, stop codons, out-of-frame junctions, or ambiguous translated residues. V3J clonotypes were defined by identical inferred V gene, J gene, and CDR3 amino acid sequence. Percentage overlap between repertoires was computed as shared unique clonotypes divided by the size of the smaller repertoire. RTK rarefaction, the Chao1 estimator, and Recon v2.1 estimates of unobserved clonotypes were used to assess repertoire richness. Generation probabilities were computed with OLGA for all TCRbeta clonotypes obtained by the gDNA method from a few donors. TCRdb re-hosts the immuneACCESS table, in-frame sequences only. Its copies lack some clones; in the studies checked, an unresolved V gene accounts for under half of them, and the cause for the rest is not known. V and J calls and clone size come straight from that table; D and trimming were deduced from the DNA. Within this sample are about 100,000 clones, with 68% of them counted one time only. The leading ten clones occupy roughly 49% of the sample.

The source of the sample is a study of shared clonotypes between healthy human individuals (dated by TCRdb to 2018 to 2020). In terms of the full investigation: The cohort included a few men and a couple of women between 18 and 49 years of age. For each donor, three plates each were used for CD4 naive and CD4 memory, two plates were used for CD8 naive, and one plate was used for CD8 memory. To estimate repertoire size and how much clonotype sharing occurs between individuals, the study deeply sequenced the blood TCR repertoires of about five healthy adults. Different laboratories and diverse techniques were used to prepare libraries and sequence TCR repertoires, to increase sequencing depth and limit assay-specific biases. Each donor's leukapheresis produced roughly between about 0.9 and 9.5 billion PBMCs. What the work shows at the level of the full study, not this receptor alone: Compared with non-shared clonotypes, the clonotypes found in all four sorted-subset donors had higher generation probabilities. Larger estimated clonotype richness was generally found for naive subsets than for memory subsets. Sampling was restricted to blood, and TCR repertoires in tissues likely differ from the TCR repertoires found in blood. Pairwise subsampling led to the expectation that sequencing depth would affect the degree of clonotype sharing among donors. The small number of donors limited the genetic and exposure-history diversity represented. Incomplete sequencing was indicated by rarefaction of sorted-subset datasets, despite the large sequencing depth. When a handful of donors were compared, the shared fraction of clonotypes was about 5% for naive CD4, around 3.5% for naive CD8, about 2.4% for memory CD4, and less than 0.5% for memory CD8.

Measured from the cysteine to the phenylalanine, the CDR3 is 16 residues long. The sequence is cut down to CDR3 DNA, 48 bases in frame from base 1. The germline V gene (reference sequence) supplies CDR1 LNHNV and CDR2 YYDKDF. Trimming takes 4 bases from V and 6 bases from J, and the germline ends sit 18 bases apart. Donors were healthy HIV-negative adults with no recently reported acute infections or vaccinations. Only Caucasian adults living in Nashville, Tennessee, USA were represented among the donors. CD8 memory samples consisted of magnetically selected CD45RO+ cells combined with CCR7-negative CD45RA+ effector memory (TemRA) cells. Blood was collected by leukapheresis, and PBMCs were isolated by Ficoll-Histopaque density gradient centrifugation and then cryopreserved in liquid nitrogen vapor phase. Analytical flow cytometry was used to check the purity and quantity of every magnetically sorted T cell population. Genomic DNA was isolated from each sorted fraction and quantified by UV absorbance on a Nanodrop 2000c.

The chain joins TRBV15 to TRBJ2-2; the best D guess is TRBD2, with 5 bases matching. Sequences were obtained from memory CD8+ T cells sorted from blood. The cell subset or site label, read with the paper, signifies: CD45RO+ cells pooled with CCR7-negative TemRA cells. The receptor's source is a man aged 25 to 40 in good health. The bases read TGTGCCACCAGCAACGAGGAACGGGGTGAAGCCGGGGAGCTGTTTTTT. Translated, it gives CATSNEERGEAGELFF.